Presented here are 10 T cell receptor delta chains from one specimen sequenced in a study of delta chains in infants with herpesvirus infections. Gamma-chain- and delta-chain-specific primers converted PBMC RNA into TCR cDNA. TCRdb re-called the RT-PCR reads using CATT. The table includes about 260 delta-chain clones, around 16% detected once. The input for sequencing was peripheral blood, taken at time point 1 of longitudinal follow-up. These receptors were taken from a human donor who was a Ugandan infant, either HIV-exposed or HIV-unexposed (not recorded which).

On this clone: A far larger clone is off by one base, so a read error is likely. The chain has TRDV1 and TRDJ1, with 10 bases identical to TRDD3. TCRdb records no J gene; here it was assigned by comparing the DNA to germline. With V trimmed by 3 bases and J by 2 bases, 15 bases remained unmatched. There are 19 residues in the CDR3. Germline CDR1 is TSWWSYY and CDR2 is QGS. CDR3 sequence (DNA): TGTGCTCTTGGGGATTTCCTACCCCCCGTACTGGGGGATACCGATAAACTCATCTTT. Protein product: CALGDFLPPVLGDTDKLIF.

This clone was seen a handful of times. With a far larger clone one base away, a read error is the likely cause. The same CDR3 is also encoded by other DNA sequences in this sample. The chain employs TRDV2 and TRDJ3, with 8 bases identical to TRDD3. No J segment appears in TCRdb, so it was assigned here by matching the sequence to germline. The CDR3 has 22 amino acids. From germline, CDR1 is GEAIGNYY and CDR2 EKD. V shed 0 bases and J 0 bases; nucleotides not matched to a gene: 15. CDR3 nucleotide sequence: TGTGCCTGTGACACCGCAGGAGGGGGATATGCTCCTAGCTCCTGGGACACCCGACAGATGTTTTTC. Its protein is CACDTAGGGYAPSSWDTRQMFF.

On this clone itself: A single base is all that separates this from a far larger clone, so a read error is likely. The chain combines TRAV29/DV5 with TRDJ2; no firm D call. Because TCRdb records no J gene, it was assigned here through a match of the DNA to germline. Germline V gives CDR1 NSMFDY, CDR2 ISSIKDK. V was cut by 2 bases and J by 8 bases, with 16 bases left in between. This CDR3 is 14 amino acids long. The CDR3: CAASKRSLAAQLFF. The DNA of the CDR3 is TGTGCAGCAAGTAAAAGATCCCTCGCGGCACAACTCTTCTTT.

Of note for this clone: It differs at one base from a far larger clone, so likely a read error. V gene TRDV1 combines with J gene TRDJ1; 7 bases match TRDD3. With V trimmed by 0 bases and J by 0 bases, 13 bases remained unmatched. Germline V gene lookup returns CDR1 TSWWSYY and CDR2 QGS. This CDR3 has 19 residues. Here the CDR3 reads CALGELPGITMSYTDKLIF. CDR3 DNA: TGTGCTCTTGGGGAACTTCCGGGGATAACTATGAGTTACACCGATAAACTCATCTTT.

This clone is judged large. The gene calls are TRDV3 and TRDJ3; possibly TRDD2 for D (5 bases). The CDR3 consists of 24 residues. Trimming took off 0 bases at V and 1 base at J, with 34 bases between the two ends. CDR1 and CDR2 from the germline V gene are TVYSNPD and GDNSRS (reference sequence). The CDR3 DNA reads as TGTGCCTTTAGCGTTCACCTTTTCTCCTCATCGGATTTTTCCTTGTCCTGGGACACCCGACAGATGTTTTTC. The encoded protein is CAFSVHLFSSSDFSLSWDTRQMFF. Supplemented by reference TRDV3 and TRDJ3, the full variable domain reads CDKVTQSSPDQTVASGSEVVLLCTYDTVYSNPDLFWYRIRPDYSFQFVFYGDNSRSEGADFTQGRFSVKHILTQKAFHLVISPVRTEDSATYYCAFSVHLFSSSDFSLSWDTRQMFFGTGIKLFVEP.

This clone has just a few counts. A far larger clone is only one base removed, so a read error is likely. The chain links TRDV2 to TRDJ3; TRDD3 matches 10 bases. V shed 6 bases, J shed 0 bases, and the junction held 1 base outside the gene matches. Germline CDR1 reads GEAIGNYY; CDR2 reads EKD. CDR3 length: 16 residues. This CDR3 reads CACTGGFSWDTRQMFF. The CDR3 DNA reads as TGTGCCTGTACTGGGGGATTCTCCTGGGACACCCGACAGATGTTTTTC.

This clone was observed a few times. This chain uses TRDV1 with TRDJ1; TRDD3 aligns across 11 bases. Germline loops: CDR1 TSWWSYY, CDR2 QGS. The V and J ends lost 4 bases and 0 bases, in that order; junction bases with no gene match: 7. CDR3 length: 17 residues. The CDR3 loop reads CALGAQMGDTYTDKLIF. The CDR3, as DNA: TGTGCTCTTGGGGCGCAGATGGGGGATACGTACACCGATAAACTCATCTTT.

With respect to this clone: Just one base apart from a much larger clone, this may be a read error. Other nucleotide sequences from this sample produce the same CDR3. The chain combines TRDV1 with TRDJ1, with TRDD3 identical over 10 bases. This CDR3 region has 18 residues. With 5 bases clipped from V and 1 base from J, the junction kept 13 bases outside the gene matches. Germline CDR1 and CDR2: TSWWSYY and QGS. CDR3 DNA sequence: TGTGCTCTTGGGTCCCCTTACCTTGGGGGATACCGCACCGATAAACTCATCTTT. It specifies CALGSPYLGGYRTDKLIF.

The sample holds a few counts of this clone. This chain joins TRDV2 and TRDJ1; D ambiguous. Trimming took off 0 bases at V and 5 bases at J, with 0 bases between the two ends. Looked up from germline, CDR1 is GEAIGNYY and CDR2 is EKD. The CDR3 extends over 10 amino acids. The CDR3, as DNA: TGTGCCTGTGACACCGATAAACTCATCTTT. The encoded protein is CACDTDKLIF.

Points on this clone: This likely came from a read error, as a far larger clone is one base away. The genes are TRDV2 and TRDJ3; 8 nucleotides match TRDD3. The J gene was missing in TCRdb and was found by matching the end of the DNA to germline. Germline CDR1 GEAIGNYY, CDR2 EKD. The V and J ends lost 0 bases and 0 bases, in that order; junction bases with no gene match: 6. This CDR3 is built from 19 residues. The CDR3 loop reads CACDTRGIFRSWDTRQMFF. CDR3 DNA sequence: TGTGCCTGTGACACCCGGGGGATATTCCGCTCCTGGGACACCCGACAGATGTTTTTC.